This T cell receptor (beta chain) was recorded in a study of T cell responses to AZD1222 COVID-19 vaccine. The study, taken as a whole, reports: There were vaccine-associated CD4 TCRs across spike, dominant at 160-218 and 743-854.

The method was immunoSEQ multiplex PCR; TCRdb's version includes in-frame clones alone and lacks a portion of them. The table has over 70,000 clones, 75% to 90% seen once. With regard to this clone: Its specificity is not known.

Sequences were derived from peripheral blood, sampled 28 days after the second AZD1222 dose. The receptor's source is an adult who received the AZD1222 COVID-19 vaccine.

In DNA form, the CDR3 reads TGCGCCAGCAACCCGGGACAGGCCAACATTCAGTACTTC. It is translated as CASNPGQANIQYF. This chain joins TRBV5-1 and TRBJ2-4; 8 bases are a match to TRBD1. The V segment lost 6 bases and the J segment 7 bases; nucleotides outside the gene matches: 6. The V gene's germline CDR1 is SGHRS and CDR2 YFSETQ. The CDR3 consists of 13 residues.